One and the same sample provided the 6 T cell receptor beta chains below, sequenced in a study of beta chain features in type 1 diabetes. Study results and limitations: The study found moderately but significantly shorter TCRB CDR3s in all four CD4+ subsets of Type 1 diabetes patients.

Antigens for these TCRs are unknown. Isolated RNA was reverse transcribed in full, so expressed TCRB transcripts were sequenced. Repertoires were generated with immunoSEQ multiplex PCR, while TCRdb's copy carries only in-frame clones and drops some. The sample includes 640,000 or so clones, around 15% of them seen just once. Material: naive CD4+ T cells from blood. These receptors came from a man between 18 and 35 years old with type 1 diabetes.

V is TRBV5-1 and J is TRBJ2-1; TRBD2 agrees at 13 bases. Germline assignment: CDR1 SGHRS and CDR2 YFSETQ. V shed 0 bases, J shed 7 bases, and the junction held 7 bases outside the gene matches. The CDR3 totals 17 residues. CDR3: CASSLGLAGGPTNEQFF. The CDR3 nucleotides read TGCGCCAGCAGCTTGGGACTAGCGGGGGGACCGACGAATGAGCAGTTCTTC.

The rearrangement joins TRBV2 to TRBJ1-2; D is unresolved. Trimming took 9 bases from V and 0 from J, leaving 8 bases between them. Germline values: CDR1 SNHLY, CDR2 FYNNEI. The length of the CDR3 is 12 residues. Written as DNA, the CDR3 is TGTGCCAGTTCGTCTACTAACTATGGCTACACCTTC. It yields the protein CASSSTNYGYTF.

This clone was seen a handful of times. The chain is built from TRBV9 and TRBJ2-2; a weak D match, TRBD1 (6 bases). Trimming left V 3 bases short and J 5 bases short, with 14 bases between. Germline V CDR1 and CDR2: SGDLS, YYNGEE. The CDR3 contains 15 residues. The CDR3 region is CASSAGTTPTGELFF. CDR3 DNA sequence: TGTGCCAGCAGCGCCGGGACAACTCCTACCGGGGAGCTGTTTTTT.

This clone came up a few times. The rearrangement links TRBV4-1 to TRBJ2-7; perhaps TRBD1 as D (6 bases). V lost 0 bases and J lost 9, with 24 bases in between. The CDR3 totals 17 residues. Germline V gene data show CDR1 as MGHRA and CDR2 as YSYEKL. CDR3: CASSQDRFEQGLLGQYF. CDR3 in DNA: TGCGCCAGCAGCCAAGATAGGTTTGAGCAGGGGTTGCTCGGGCAGTACTTC.

This clone was counted only a few times. This chain joins TRBV11-2 and TRBJ2-7, with D possibly called TRBD1 or TRBD2 (5 bases each). Between the trimmed V and J ends, which lost 2 bases and 0 bases, there was a span of 11 bases. From germline, CDR1 is SGHAT and CDR2 FQNNGV. CDR3 length equals 15 residues. As DNA, the CDR3 is TGTGCCAGCAGCTTACCTGCAGGGACCTCCTACGAGCAGTACTTC. Translating gives CASSLPAGTSYEQYF.

This clone was seen only a few times. The V gene is TRBV30, the J gene TRBJ2-7; weak D call: TRBD1 (5 bases). V was clipped by 3 bases and J by 6 bases, with 18 bases between them. CDR3 length: 14 residues. In germline, CDR1 is GTSNPN, CDR2 SVGIG (reference sequence). This CDR3 reads CAWSKGAGKPEQYF. CDR3 in DNA: TGTGCCTGGAGCAAAGGGGCAGGGAAACCCGAGCAGTACTTC.